This TCR beta chain was retrieved from a study of blood T cell repertoires in COVID-19. This clone came up many times. Trimming stripped 4 bases from V and 5 bases from J, with 15 bases between. The CDR3 totals 14 residues. CDR1 is KGHSH, CDR2 LQKENI, per germline. The protocol was immunoSEQ multiplex PCR, while the TCRdb copy is restricted to in-frame clones and leaves out a portion. The data show 250,000 or so clones, about 73% seen once. This chain joins TRBV18 and TRBJ2-7; D ambiguous. The sequence derives from an elderly woman with acute or convalescent COVID-19. Sequenced material: peripheral blood. CDR3: CASSHQSAFDEQYF. DNA of the CDR3: TGTGCCAGCTCACACCAAAGCGCGTTCGACGAGCAGTACTTC.